The present T cell receptor beta chain was sequenced within a study of T cells expressing NK-cell markers. Looked up from germline, CDR1 is MNHEY and CDR2 is SVGAGI. This CDR3 spans 14 amino acids. UMIs were included in TCR beta cDNA generated by 5'RACE template switching. No DNA is given; TCRdb re-called the 5' RACE reads and lists each CDR3 protein once. Its listing shows some 450,000 distinct CDR3 sequences. This chain joins TRBV6-5 and TRBJ2-5; TCRdb names TRBD1, which stays unverified in the absence of DNA. The TCR was taken from a woman aged 18-70 years in good health. Sequenced material: blood T cells: a sorted CD56 or NKG2C T cell subset, CD4+ or CD8+ T cells, or bulk PBMC T cells (not recorded which). CDR3 loop: CASSFTTGEETQYF.